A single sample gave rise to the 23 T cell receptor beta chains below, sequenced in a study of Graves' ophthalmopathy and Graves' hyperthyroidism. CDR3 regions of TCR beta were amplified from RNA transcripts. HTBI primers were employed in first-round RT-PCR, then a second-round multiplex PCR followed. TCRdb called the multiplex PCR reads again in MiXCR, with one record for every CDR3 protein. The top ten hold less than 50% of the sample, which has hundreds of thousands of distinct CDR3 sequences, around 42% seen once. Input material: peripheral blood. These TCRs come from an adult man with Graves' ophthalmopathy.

The CDR3 DNA reads as TGTGCCAGCAGCCTCGGGACAGCGTATAACTATGGCTACACCTTC. Encoded protein: CASSLGTAYNYGYTF. The chain combines TRBV11-2 with TRBJ1-2; the match to TRBD1 covers 7 bases. Per germline, CDR1 SGHAT and CDR2 FQNNGV. This CDR3 comprises 15 residues. The V gene end was trimmed by 5 bases and the J gene end by 1 base; junction bases not matched to a gene: 7.

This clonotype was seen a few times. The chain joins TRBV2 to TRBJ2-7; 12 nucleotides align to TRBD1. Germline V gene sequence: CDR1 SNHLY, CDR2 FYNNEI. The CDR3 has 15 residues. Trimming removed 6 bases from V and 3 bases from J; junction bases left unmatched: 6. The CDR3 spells CASSQGQGAFYEQYF. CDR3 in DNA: TGTGCCAGCAGCCAGGGACAGGGGGCCTTCTACGAGCAGTACTTC.

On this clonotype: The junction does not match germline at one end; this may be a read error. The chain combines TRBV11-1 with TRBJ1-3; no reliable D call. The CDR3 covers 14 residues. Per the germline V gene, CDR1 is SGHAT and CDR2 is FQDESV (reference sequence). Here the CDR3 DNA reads TGTGCCAGCAGCTTGGACCTCTCTGGAAACACCGTATATTTT. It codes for CASSLDLSGNTVYF.

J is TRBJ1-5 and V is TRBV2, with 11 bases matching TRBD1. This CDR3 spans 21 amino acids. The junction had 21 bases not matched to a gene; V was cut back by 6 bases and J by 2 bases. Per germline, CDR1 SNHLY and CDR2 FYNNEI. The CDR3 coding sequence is TGTGCCAGCAGCCAGCCTGGGGCCAGGACAGGGGGCGTATTGGGCAATCAGCCCCAGCATTTT. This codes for CASSQPGARTGGVLGNQPQHF.

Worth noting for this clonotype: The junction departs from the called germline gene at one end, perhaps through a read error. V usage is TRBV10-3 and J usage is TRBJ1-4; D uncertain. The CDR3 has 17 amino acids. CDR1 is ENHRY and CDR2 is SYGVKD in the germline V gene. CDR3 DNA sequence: TGTGCCAGCAGTTTAGCCCCCTCTTTAGCAACTAATGAAAAACTGTTTTTT. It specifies CASSLAPSLATNEKLFF.

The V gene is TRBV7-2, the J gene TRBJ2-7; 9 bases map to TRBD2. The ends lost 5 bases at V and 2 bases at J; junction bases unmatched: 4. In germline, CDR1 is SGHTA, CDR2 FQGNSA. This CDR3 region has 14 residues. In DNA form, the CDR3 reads TGTGCCAGCAGCCGGGGCGGGGGGGCCTACGAGCAGTACTTC. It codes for CASSRGGGAYEQYF.

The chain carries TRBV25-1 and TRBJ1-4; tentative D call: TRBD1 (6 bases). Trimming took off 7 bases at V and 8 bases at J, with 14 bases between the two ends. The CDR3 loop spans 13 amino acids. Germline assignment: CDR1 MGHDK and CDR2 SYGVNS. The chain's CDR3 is CASKEPGQEKLFF. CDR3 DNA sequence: TGTGCCAGCAAAGAACCGGGACAAGAAAAACTGTTTTTT.

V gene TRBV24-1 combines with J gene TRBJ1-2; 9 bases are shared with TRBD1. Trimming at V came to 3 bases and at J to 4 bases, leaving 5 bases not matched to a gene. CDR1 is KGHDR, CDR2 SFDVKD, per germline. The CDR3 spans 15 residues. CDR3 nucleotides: TGTGCCACCAGTGATGGGCTGACAGGGGGCTATGGCTACACCTTC. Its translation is CATSDGLTGGYGYTF.

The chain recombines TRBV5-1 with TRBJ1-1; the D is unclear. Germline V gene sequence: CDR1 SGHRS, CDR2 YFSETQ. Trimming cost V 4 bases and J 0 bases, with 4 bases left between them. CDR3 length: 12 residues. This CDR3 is CASSDVNTEAFF. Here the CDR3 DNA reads TGCGCCAGCAGCGATGTGAACACTGAAGCTTTCTTT.

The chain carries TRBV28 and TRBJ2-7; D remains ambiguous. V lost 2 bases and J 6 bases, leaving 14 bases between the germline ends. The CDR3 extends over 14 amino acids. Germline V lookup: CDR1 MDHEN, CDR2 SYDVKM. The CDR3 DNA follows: TGTGCCAGCAGTTTACGGCAGATTAGAGTCGAGCAGTACTTC. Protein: CASSLRQIRVEQYF.

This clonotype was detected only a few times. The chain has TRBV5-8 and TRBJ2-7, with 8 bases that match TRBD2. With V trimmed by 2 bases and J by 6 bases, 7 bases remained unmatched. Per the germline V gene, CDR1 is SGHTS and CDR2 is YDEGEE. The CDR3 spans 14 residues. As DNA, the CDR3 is TGTGCCAGCAGCTTCGGAGCGGGGGCTAGCGAGCAGTACTTC. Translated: CASSFGAGASEQYF.

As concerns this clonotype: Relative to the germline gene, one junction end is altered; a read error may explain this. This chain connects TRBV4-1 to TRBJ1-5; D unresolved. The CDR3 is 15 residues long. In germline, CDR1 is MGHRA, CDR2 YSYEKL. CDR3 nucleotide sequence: TGCGCCAGCAGCAAAGACGGGGTTTACAATCAGCCCCAGCATTTT. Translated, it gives CASSKDGVYNQPQHF.

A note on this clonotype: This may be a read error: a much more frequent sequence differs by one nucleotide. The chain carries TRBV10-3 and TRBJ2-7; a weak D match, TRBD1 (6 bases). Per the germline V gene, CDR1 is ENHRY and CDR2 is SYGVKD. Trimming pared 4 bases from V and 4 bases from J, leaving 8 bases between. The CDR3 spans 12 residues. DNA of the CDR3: TGTGCCATCAGTGTACAGGGTTACGAGCAGTACTTC. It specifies CAISVQGYEQYF.

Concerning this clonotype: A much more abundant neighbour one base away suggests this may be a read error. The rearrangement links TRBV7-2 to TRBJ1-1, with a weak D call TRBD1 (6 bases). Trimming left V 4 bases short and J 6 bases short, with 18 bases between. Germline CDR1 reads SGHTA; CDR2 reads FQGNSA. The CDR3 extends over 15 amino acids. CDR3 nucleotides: TGTGCCAGCAGCTCCCCAGGGGTCCTTCAACCTGAAGCTTTCTTT. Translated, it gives CASSSPGVLQPEAFF.

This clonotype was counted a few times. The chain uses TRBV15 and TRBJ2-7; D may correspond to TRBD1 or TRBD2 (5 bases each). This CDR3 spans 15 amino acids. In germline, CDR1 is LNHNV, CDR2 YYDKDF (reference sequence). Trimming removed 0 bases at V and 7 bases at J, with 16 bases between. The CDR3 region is CATSREDRGPREQYF. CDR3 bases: TGTGCCACCAGCAGAGAGGACCGGGGCCCCAGGGAGCAGTACTTC.

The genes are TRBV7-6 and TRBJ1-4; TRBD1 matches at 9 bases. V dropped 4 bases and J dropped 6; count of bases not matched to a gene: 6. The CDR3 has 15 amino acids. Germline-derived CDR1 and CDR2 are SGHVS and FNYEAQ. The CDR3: CASSSPDRGYEKLFF. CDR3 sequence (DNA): TGTGCCAGCAGCTCCCCGGACAGGGGATATGAAAAACTGTTTTTT. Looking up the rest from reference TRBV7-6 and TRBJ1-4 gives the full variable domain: GAGVSQSPRYKVTKRGQDVALRCDPISGHVSLYWYRQALGQGPEFLTYFNYEAQQDKSGLPNDRFSAERPEGSISTLTIQRTEQRDSAMYRCASSSPDRGYEKLFFGSGTQLSVL.

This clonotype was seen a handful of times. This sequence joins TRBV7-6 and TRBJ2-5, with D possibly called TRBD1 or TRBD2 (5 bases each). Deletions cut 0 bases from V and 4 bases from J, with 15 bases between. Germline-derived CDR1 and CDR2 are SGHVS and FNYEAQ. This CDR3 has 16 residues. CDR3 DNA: TGTGCCAGCAGCTTAGCAAGCGGACAATGGTTAGAGACCCAGTACTTC. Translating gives CASSLASGQWLETQYF. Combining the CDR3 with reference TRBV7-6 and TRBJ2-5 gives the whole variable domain GAGVSQSPRYKVTKRGQDVALRCDPISGHVSLYWYRQALGQGPEFLTYFNYEAQQDKSGLPNDRFSAERPEGSISTLTIQRTEQRDSAMYRCASSLASGQWLETQYFGPGTRLLVL.

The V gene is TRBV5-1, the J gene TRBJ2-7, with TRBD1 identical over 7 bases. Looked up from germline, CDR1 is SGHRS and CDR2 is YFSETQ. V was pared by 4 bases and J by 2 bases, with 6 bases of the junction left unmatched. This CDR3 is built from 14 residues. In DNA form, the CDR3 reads TGCGCCAGCAGCACGACAGGGAAACCCTACGAGCAGTACTTC. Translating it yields CASSTTGKPYEQYF.

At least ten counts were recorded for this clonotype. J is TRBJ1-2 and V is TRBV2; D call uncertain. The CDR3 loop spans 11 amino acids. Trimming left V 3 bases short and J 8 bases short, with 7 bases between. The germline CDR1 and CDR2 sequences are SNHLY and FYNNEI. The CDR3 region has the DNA TGTGCCAGCAGTGAGGCTGGCGGCTACACCTTC. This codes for CASSEAGGYTF.

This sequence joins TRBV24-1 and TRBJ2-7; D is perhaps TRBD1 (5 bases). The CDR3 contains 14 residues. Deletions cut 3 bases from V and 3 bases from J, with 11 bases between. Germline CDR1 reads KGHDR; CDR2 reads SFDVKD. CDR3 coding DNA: TGTGCCACCAGTGATCCCAGGGATGTCTACGAGCAGTACTTC. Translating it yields CATSDPRDVYEQYF.

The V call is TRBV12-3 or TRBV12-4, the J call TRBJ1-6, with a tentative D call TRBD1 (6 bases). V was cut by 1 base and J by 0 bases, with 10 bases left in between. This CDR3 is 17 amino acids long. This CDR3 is CASSLVWGLSYNSPLHF. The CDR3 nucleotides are TGTGCCAGCAGTTTAGTGTGGGGGCTCTCCTATAATTCACCCCTCCACTTT.

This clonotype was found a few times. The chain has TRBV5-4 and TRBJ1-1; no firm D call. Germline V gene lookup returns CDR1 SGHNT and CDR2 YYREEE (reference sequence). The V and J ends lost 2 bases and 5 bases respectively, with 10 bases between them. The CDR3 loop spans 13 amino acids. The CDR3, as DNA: TGTGCCAGCAGCTTAGCATACGGTACTGAAGCTTTCTTT. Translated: CASSLAYGTEAFF.

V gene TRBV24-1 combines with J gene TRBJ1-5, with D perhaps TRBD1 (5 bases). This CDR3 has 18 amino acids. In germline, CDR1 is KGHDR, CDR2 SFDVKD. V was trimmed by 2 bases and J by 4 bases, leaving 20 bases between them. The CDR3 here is CATSDSASQGLRNQPQHF. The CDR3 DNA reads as TGTGCCACCAGTGATTCAGCGAGCCAGGGTTTGCGAAATCAGCCCCAGCATTTT.